These 11 T cell receptor beta chains share one sample of origin, sequenced in a study of cytomegalovirus exposure and HLA in healthy donors. The PCR contained 60 Vbeta and 13 Jbeta primers. Some clones are missing from TCRdb's copy, which holds only in-frame ones; the method was immunoSEQ multiplex PCR. The sample carries 95,000 to 110,000 clones, 77% recorded once. Sequencing was performed on PBMCs. Every receptor here comes from a male donor in good health and CMV-seronegative.

This clone was counted a single time. The rearrangement uses TRBV7-2 and TRBJ2-3, with 12 bases identical to TRBD2. This CDR3 is 17 amino acids long. V dropped 5 bases and J dropped 3; count of bases not matched to a gene: 9. CDR1 and CDR2 (germline): SGHTA, FQGNSA. CDR3 in amino acids: CASSQRLAGVSTDTQYF. The DNA of the CDR3 is TGTGCCAGCAGCCAAAGACTAGCGGGAGTATCTACAGATACGCAGTATTTT.

As regards this clone: One end of the junction fails to match germline, which may point to a read error. This CDR3 is also generated by other DNA sequences in the sample. This chain uses TRBV27 with TRBJ1-1; 8 bases align to TRBD1. The CDR3 runs to 15 residues. The germline V gene has CDR1 MNHEY and CDR2 SMNVEV (reference sequence). CDR3 protein: CASSLSGTGNTEAFF. The CDR3 DNA reads as TGTGCCAGCAGCTTATCGGGGACAGGGAACACTGAAGCTTTCTTT.

This chain joins TRBV7-3 and TRBJ2-5; a weak D match, TRBD2 (6 bases). The CDR3 has 15 amino acids. V was clipped by 4 bases and J by 4 bases, with 16 bases between them. CDR1 is SGHTA, CDR2 FQGTGA, per germline. CDR3 DNA: TGTGCCAGCAGCTATGTCGGGGGAGGTGGAGAGACCCAGTACTTC. Amino acid sequence: CASSYVGGGGETQYF.

The chain joins TRBV27 to TRBJ2-7; tentative D call: TRBD1 (5 bases). Germline V gives CDR1 MNHEY, CDR2 SMNVEV (reference sequence). V gave up 6 bases and J gave up 5 bases, with 8 bases separating them. The CDR3 is made up of 11 amino acids. CDR3 in DNA: TGTGCCAGCAGCGTCAGGGACGAGCAGTACTTC. Protein sequence: CASSVRDEQYF.

This clone was seen just once. V usage is TRBV6-5 and J usage is TRBJ2-5, with a weak D call TRBD1 (6 bases). CDR3 length equals 13 residues. The germline V and J ends were trimmed by 2 bases and 4 bases, with 8 bases remaining between them. Per the germline V gene, CDR1 is MNHEY and CDR2 is SVGAGI. CDR3 loop: CASSYTGTETQYF. The CDR3 DNA sequence: TGTGCCAGCAGTTACACAGGGACAGAGACCCAGTACTTC.

V and J are TRBV7-9 and TRBJ2-7; weak D call: TRBD1 (5 bases). The V and J ends lost 2 bases and 6 bases respectively, with 14 bases between them. The CDR3 loop spans 14 amino acids. Germline loops: CDR1 SEHNR, CDR2 FQNEAQ (reference sequence). In DNA form, the CDR3 reads TGTGCCAGCAGCTTACGACAGAATCTAGGCGAGCAGTACTTC. It translates to CASSLRQNLGEQYF.

This chain links TRBV28 with TRBJ2-5, with TRBD2 identical over 12 bases. The CDR3 contains 17 residues. Trimming at V came to 6 bases and at J to 7 bases, leaving 15 bases not matched to a gene. The germline V gene has CDR1 MDHEN and CDR2 SYDVKM. The CDR3 DNA reads TGTGCCAGCAGACCATCTAGCGGGAGGGCCAATGAAGGGACCCAGTACTTC. This codes for CASRPSSGRANEGTQYF.

This chain links TRBV30 with TRBJ2-2, with TRBD1 matching over 7 bases. Germline CDR1 and CDR2: GTSNPN and SVGIG (reference sequence). The CDR3 totals 12 residues. The J segment lost 6 bases and the V segment lost 5 bases, leaving 3 bases of the junction unmatched. The DNA for the CDR3 is TGTGCCTGGTCAACAGGGGCCGGGGAGCTGTTTTTT. Encoded protein: CAWSTGAGELFF.

This clone has just one count. The rearrangement joins TRBV6-4 to TRBJ2-2; no clear D gene. Germline CDR1 reads MRHNA; CDR2 reads SNTAGT. This CDR3 has 12 residues. V lost 2 bases and J 7 bases, leaving 5 bases between the germline ends. The CDR3: CASSDRFGELFF. CDR3 DNA sequence: TGTGCCAGCAGTGACCGGTTCGGGGAGCTGTTTTTT.

The chain joins TRBV5-1 to TRBJ1-5, with no clear D. Germline V gene lookup returns CDR1 SGHRS and CDR2 YFSETQ. CDR3 length equals 15 residues. The ends were cut back, 0 bases at V and 2 bases at J, with 9 bases in the middle. The CDR3: CASSLEAMGNQPQHF. In DNA, the CDR3 is TGCGCCAGCAGCTTGGAAGCAATGGGCAATCAGCCCCAGCATTTT. Together with reference TRBV5-1 and TRBJ1-5, the CDR3 gives the full variable domain: KAGVTQTPRYLIKTRGQQVTLSCSPISGHRSVSWYQQTPGQGLQFLFEYFSETQRNKGNFPGRFSGRQFSNSRSEMNVSTLELGDSALYLCASSLEAMGNQPQHFGDGTRLSIL.

The V and J genes are TRBV25-1 and TRBJ1-3, with D tentatively TRBD1 (5 bases). V was clipped by 4 bases and J by 0 bases, with 10 bases between them. The length of the CDR3 is 15 residues. CDR1 is MGHDK and CDR2 is SYGVNS in the germline V gene. CDR3 DNA: TGTGCCAGCAGTGCCGGGACTGGCTCTGGAAACACCATATATTTT. Protein sequence: CASSAGTGSGNTIYF.